This entry lists 9 T cell receptor beta chains sequenced from one sample in a study of Ad26.COV2.S vaccination and SARS-CoV-2 variants. Measured with immunoSEQ multiplex PCR; TCRdb has only the in-frame clones, and not every one. Of tens of thousands of clones in the sample, 82% were seen once. The sample consisted of peripheral blood, taken after recovery from COVID-19. The receptors originated from a human donor who had recovered from COVID-19.

The rearrangement joins TRBV15 to TRBJ2-7; D is perhaps TRBD1 (5 bases). There are 14 residues in the CDR3. CDR1 and CDR2 (germline): LNHNV, YYDKDF (reference sequence). The V end was cut by 0 bases, the J end by 7 bases, with 13 bases between. For the CDR3, the DNA is TGTGCCACCAGCAGAGATCATGGGGCTTGGGAGCAGTACTTC. Protein: CATSRDHGAWEQYF.

The chain joins TRBV18 to TRBJ2-2; D might be TRBD1 or TRBD2, each matching 5 bases. The CDR3 is made up of 16 amino acids. Germline V gene data show CDR1 as KGHSH and CDR2 as LQKENI. V was pared by 5 bases and J by 6 bases, with 19 bases between. DNA of the CDR3: TGTGCCAGCTCAGAAAGCGGACCCAGGGTATCCGGGGAGCTGTTTTTT. As protein: CASSESGPRVSGELFF.

J is TRBJ2-7 and V is TRBV7-2; 7 bases map to TRBD1. J lost 3 bases, V lost 5 bases, and 4 bases had no gene match. The CDR3 consists of 13 residues. Germline CDR1 and CDR2: SGHTA and FQGNSA. This CDR3 is CASSRGQIYEQYF. DNA of the CDR3: TGTGCCAGCAGCAGGGGACAGATCTACGAGCAGTACTTC.

V and J are TRBV6-4 and TRBJ2-3; 7 bases agree with TRBD2. This CDR3 contains 15 residues. CDR1 and CDR2 (germline): MRHNA, SNTAGT. V lost 6 bases, J lost 6 bases, and 12 bases stayed unmatched. CDR3 DNA sequence: TGTGCCAGCAGCGGGGGAGGAGCGGGACGGGATACGCAGTATTTT. It encodes CASSGGGAGRDTQYF.

The V gene is TRBV11-2, the J gene TRBJ2-2, with 7 bases fitting TRBD2. The CDR3 covers 16 residues. V trimming: 7 bases; J trimming: 5 bases; junction bases outside the gene matches: 13. Germline V gene data show CDR1 as SGHAT and CDR2 as FQNNGV. As DNA, the CDR3 is TGTGCCAGCACCACTCTGCGGGCGGGAGTTACCGGGGAGCTGTTTTTT. Translated, it gives CASTTLRAGVTGELFF.

This chain links TRBV3-1 (or the pseudogene TRBV3-2) with TRBJ2-5; D not certain. The V and J ends lost 4 bases and 1 base respectively, with 7 bases between them. Germline V lookup: CDR1 LGHDT, CDR2 YNNKEL (reference sequence). The CDR3 spans 13 residues. CDR3 DNA sequence: TGTGCCAGCAGCCCCCGGCCCCAAGAGACCCAGTACTTC. It specifies CASSPRPQETQYF.

Only a few counts were recorded for this clone. The chain is built from TRBV4-1 and TRBJ1-1, with a weak D call TRBD1 (5 bases). Germline V gene sequence: CDR1 MGHRA, CDR2 YSYEKL. The CDR3 spans 16 residues. V was clipped by 0 bases and J by 3 bases, with 14 bases between them. In DNA form, the CDR3 reads TGCGCCAGCAGCCAAGATTTCGGGGGAAGGTACACTGAAGCTTTCTTT. It translates to CASSQDFGGRYTEAFF.

This chain connects TRBV18 to TRBJ1-6; possible D gene TRBD1, 5 bases. CDR1 KGHSH and CDR2 LQKENI come from the germline V gene. The V and J ends lost 3 bases and 7 bases respectively, with 13 bases between them. The CDR3 extends over 15 amino acids. In nucleotides, the CDR3 is TGTGCCAGCTCACCTCCCGGGACTAGAAATTCACCCCTCCACTTT. Its translation: CASSPPGTRNSPLHF.

The chain employs TRBV28 and TRBJ2-3; TRBD2 aligns across 8 bases. In germline, CDR1 is MDHEN, CDR2 SYDVKM. The CDR3 is 16 amino acids. The V gene end was trimmed by 4 bases and the J gene end by 3 bases; junction bases not matched to a gene: 9. CDR3 in DNA: TGTGCCAGCAGTTGTACTAGCGGCTACCTGACAGATACGCAGTATTTT. Protein product: CASSCTSGYLTDTQYF.